This T cell receptor (beta chain) was recovered during a study of blood T cell repertoires in COVID-19. Across the study: Both acute and convalescent COVID-19 samples were obtained from the United States, Italy and Spain.

Method: immunoSEQ multiplex PCR; TCRdb's copy keeps in-frame clones and lacks some. Of over 250,000 clones listed, around 84% were seen once; the top ten hold more than 1.4%. The count of this clone is one. V dropped 7 bases and J dropped 0 bases, with 16 bases sitting between them. Germline V gene sequence: CDR1 SGHVS, CDR2 FQNEAQ. The CDR3 is 15 amino acids. Sequences were obtained from peripheral blood. This clonotype was sampled from a human donor with COVID-19, enrolled during active disease. The donor label of this sample is uncertain. The gene calls are TRBV7-8 and TRBJ2-7; D is perhaps TRBD1 (6 bases). CDR3 sequence reads: CASMHRDTSSYEQYF. CDR3 nucleotides: TGTGCCAGCATGCACCGGGACACCAGCTCCTACGAGCAGTACTTC.